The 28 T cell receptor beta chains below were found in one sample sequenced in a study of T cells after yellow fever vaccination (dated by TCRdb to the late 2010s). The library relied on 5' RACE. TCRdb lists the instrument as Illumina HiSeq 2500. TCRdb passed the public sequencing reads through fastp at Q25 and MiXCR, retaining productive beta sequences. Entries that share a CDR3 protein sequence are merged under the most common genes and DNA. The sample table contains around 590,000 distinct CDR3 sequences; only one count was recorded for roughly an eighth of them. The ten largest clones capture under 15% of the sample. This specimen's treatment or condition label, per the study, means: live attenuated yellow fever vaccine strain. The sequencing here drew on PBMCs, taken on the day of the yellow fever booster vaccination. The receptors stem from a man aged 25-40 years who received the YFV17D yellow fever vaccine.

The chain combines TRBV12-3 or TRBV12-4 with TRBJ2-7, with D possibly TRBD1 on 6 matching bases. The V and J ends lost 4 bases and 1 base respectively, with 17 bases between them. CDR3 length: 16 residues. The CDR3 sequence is CASSSARGRGSYEQYF. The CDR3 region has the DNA TGTGCCAGCAGTTCGGCTAGGGGCAGGGGATCCTACGAGCAGTACTTC.

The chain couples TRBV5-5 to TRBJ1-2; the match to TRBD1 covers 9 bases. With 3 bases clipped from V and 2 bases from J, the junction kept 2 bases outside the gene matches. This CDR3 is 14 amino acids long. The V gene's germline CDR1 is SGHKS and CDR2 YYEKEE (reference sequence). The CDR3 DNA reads TGTGCCAGCAGCTGGGACAGGGCGAACTATGGCTACACCTTC. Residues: CASSWDRANYGYTF.

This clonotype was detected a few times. DNA of the CDR3: TGTGCCAGCAGCTTATATTGGACCCCGGTGGGGACCTACGAGCAGTACTTC. Its translation is CASSLYWTPVGTYEQYF. This chain connects TRBV11-2 to TRBJ2-7; D gene ambiguous. Between the trimmed V and J ends, which lost 2 bases and 2 bases, there was a span of 19 bases. The CDR3 length is 17 residues. CDR1 is SGHAT and CDR2 is FQNNGV in the germline V gene. Looking up the rest from reference TRBV11-2 and TRBJ2-7 gives the full variable domain: EAGVAQSPRYKIIEKRQSVAFWCNPISGHATLYWYQQILGQGPKLLIQFQNNGVVDDSQLPKDRFSAERLKGVDSTLKIQPAKLEDSAVYLCASSLYWTPVGTYEQYFGPGTRLTVT.

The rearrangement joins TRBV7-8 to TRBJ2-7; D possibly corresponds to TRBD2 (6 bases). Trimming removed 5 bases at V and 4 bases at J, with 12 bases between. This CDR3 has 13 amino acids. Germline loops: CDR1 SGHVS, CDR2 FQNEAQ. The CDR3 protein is CASSNRGKYEQYF. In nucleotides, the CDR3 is TGTGCCAGCAGCAACCGGGGGAAATACGAGCAGTACTTC.

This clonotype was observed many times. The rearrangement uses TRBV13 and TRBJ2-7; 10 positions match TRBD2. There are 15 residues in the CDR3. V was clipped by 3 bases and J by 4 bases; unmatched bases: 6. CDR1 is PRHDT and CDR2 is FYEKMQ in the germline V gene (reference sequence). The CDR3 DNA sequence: TGTGCCAGCAGCTTCCGCCTAGCGGGAGAGTACGAGCAGTACTTC. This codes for CASSFRLAGEYEQYF.

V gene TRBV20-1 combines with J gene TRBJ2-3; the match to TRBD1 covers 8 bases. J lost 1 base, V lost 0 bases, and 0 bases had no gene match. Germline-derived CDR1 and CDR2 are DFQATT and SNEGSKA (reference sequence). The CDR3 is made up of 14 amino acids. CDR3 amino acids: CSARETGGTDTQYF. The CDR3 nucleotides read TGCAGTGCTAGAGAGACAGGGGGCACAGATACGCAGTATTTT.

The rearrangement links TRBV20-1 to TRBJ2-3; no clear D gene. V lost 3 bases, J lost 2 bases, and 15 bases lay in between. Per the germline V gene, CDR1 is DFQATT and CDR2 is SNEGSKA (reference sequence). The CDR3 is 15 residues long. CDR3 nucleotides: TGCAGTGCTAGTTCTATTTTACTTCCCACAGATACGCAGTATTTT. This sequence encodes CSASSILLPTDTQYF.

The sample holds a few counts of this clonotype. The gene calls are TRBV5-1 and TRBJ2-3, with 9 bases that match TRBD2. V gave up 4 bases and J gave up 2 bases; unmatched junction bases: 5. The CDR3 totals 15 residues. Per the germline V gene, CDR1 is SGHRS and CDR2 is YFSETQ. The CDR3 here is CASSGLAGYTDTQYF. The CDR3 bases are TGCGCCAGCAGCGGTCTAGCGGGGTACACAGATACGCAGTATTTT.

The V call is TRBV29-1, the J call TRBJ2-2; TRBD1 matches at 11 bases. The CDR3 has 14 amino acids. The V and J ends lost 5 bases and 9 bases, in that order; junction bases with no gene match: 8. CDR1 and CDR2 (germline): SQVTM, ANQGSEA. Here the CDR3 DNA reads TGCAGCGTTAGGACAGGGGGCGCGGCCTGGGAGCTGTTTTTT. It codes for CSVRTGGAAWELFF.

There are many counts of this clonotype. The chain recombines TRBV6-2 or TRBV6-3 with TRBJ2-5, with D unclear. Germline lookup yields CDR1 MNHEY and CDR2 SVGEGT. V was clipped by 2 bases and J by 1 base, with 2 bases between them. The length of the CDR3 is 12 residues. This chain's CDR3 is CASSYTQETQYF. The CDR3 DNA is TGTGCCAGCAGTTACACCCAAGAGACCCAGTACTTC.

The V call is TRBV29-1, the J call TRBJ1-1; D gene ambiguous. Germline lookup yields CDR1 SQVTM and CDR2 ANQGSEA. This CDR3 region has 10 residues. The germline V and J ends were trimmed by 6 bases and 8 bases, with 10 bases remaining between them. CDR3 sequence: CSVYRLEAFF. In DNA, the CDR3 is TGCAGCGTCTACCGACTCGAAGCTTTCTTT.

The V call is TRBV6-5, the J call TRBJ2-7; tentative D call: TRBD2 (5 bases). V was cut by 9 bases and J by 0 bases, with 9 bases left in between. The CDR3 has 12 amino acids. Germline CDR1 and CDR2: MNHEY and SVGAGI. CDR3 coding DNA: TGTGCCAGTCAAGGGAGCTCCTACGAGCAGTACTTC. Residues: CASQGSSYEQYF.

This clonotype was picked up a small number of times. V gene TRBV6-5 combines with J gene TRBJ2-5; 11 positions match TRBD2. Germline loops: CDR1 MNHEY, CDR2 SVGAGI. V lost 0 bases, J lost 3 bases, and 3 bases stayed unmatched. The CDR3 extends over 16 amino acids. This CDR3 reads CASSYSGTSGKETQYF. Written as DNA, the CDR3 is TGTGCCAGCAGTTACTCCGGGACTAGCGGCAAAGAGACCCAGTACTTC.

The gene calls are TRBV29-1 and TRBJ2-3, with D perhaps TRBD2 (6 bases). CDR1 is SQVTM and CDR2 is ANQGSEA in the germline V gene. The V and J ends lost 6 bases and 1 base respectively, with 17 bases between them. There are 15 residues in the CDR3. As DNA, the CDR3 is TGCAGCGTGACGACCCCCGGGGGAGGCACAGATACGCAGTATTTT. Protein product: CSVTTPGGGTDTQYF.

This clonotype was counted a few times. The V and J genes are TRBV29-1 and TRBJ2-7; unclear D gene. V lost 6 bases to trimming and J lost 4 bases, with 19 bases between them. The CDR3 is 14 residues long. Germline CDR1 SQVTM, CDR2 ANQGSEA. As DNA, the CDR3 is TGCAGCGTGGGCCACCAGACCAACTGGTACGAGCAGTACTTC. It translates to CSVGHQTNWYEQYF.

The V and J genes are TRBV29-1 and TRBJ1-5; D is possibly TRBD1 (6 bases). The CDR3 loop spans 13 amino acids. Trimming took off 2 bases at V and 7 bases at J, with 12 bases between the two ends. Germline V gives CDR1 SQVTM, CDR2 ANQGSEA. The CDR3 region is CSVEKEGGQPQHF. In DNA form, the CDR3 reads TGCAGCGTTGAAAAGGAGGGGGGGCAGCCCCAGCATTTT.

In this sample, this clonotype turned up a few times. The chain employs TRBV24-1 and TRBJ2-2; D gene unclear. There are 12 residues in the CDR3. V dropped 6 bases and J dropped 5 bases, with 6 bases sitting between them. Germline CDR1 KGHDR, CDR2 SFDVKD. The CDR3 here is CATSRSTGELFF. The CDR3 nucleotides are TGTGCCACCAGTCGATCAACCGGGGAGCTGTTTTTT.

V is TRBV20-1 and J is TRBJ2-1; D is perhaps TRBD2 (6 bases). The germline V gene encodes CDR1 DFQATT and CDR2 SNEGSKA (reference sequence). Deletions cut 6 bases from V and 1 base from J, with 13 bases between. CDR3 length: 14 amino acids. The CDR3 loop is CSARDSGSYNEQFF. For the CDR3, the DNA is TGCAGTGCCAGGGATAGCGGTTCCTACAATGAGCAGTTCTTC.

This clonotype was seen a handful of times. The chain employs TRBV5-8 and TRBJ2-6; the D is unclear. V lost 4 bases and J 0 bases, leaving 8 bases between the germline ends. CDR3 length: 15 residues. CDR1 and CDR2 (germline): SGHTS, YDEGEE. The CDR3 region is CASSLYISGANVLTF. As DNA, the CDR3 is TGTGCCAGCAGCCTGTATATCTCTGGGGCCAACGTCCTGACTTTC.

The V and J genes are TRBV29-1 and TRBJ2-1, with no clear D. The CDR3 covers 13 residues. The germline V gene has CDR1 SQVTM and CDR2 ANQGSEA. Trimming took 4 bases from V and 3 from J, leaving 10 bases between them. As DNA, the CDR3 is TGCAGCGTTGGCCTACACCTCTACAATGAGCAGTTCTTC. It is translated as CSVGLHLYNEQFF.

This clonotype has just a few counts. The CDR3: CSESYQETQYF. CDR3 DNA sequence: TGCAGCGAATCGTACCAAGAGACCCAGTACTTC. This rearrangement joins TRBV29-1 to TRBJ2-5; no definite D call. With 7 bases removed from V and 0 bases from J, the gap between germline ends came to 6 bases. CDR1 is SQVTM, CDR2 ANQGSEA, per germline. This CDR3 is 11 amino acids long.

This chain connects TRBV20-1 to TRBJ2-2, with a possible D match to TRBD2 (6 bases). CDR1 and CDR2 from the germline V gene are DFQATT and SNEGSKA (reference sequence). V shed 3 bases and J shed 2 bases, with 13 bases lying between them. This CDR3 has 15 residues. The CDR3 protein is CSASGWTINTGELFF. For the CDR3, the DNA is TGCAGTGCTAGTGGCTGGACTATCAACACCGGGGAGCTGTTTTTT.

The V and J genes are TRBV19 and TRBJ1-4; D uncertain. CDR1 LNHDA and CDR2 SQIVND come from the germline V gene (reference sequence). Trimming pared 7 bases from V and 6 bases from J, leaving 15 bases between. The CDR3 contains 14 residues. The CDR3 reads CASKKDGIDEKLFF. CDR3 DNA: TGTGCCAGTAAGAAAGATGGGATTGATGAAAAACTGTTTTTT.

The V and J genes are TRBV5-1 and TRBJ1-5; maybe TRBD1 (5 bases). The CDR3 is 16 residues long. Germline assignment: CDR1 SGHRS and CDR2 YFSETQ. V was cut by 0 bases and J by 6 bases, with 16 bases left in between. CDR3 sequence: CASSLDGAGPGQPQHF. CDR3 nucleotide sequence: TGCGCCAGCAGCTTGGATGGGGCCGGGCCTGGTCAGCCCCAGCATTTT.

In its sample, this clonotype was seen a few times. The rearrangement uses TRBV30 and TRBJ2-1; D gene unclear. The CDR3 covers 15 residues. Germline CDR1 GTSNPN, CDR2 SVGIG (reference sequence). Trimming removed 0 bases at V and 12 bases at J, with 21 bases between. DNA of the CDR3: TGTGCCTGGAGTGTACTTCGGGCAGAAACTTCGGGGCAGTTCTTC. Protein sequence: CAWSVLRAETSGQFF.

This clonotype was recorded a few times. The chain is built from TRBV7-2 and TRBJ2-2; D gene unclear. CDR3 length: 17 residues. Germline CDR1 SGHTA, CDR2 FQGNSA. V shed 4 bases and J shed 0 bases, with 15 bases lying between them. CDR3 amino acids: CASSSGPLQSNTGELFF. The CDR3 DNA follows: TGTGCCAGCAGCTCAGGCCCGTTACAGTCGAACACCGGGGAGCTGTTTTTT.

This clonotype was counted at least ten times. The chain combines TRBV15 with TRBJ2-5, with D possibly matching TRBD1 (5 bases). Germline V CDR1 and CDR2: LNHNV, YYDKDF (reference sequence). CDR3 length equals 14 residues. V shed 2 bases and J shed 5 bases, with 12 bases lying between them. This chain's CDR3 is CATSRPDSQETQYF. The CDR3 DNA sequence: TGTGCCACCAGCAGACCTGACAGTCAGGAGACCCAGTACTTC.

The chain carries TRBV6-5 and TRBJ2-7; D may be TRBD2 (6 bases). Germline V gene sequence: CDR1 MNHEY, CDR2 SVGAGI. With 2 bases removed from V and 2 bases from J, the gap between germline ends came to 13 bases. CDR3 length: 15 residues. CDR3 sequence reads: CASSYTPGLPYEQYF. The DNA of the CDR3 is TGTGCCAGCAGTTACACCCCGGGACTTCCCTACGAGCAGTACTTC.